This T cell receptor (beta chain) was recovered during a study of metastatic and nonmetastatic thyroid tumors. In its sample, this clone was seen many times. Patients had received no treatment of any kind before thyroid surgery. Authors' analysis steps: Between-group CDR3 differences, defined by clinicopathological status, yielded a distant-metastasis classifier for papillary thyroid cancer. TCRdb reanalyzed the PCR reads via MiXCR. The V and J calls follow TCRdb's processing rather than the paper's. The sample has around 42,000 clones, 9.5% to 12% seen once; the top ten hold roughly a quarter. Trimming left V 2 bases short and J 7 bases short, with 8 bases between. CDR3 length: 13 residues. CDR1 and CDR2 (germline): KGHSH, LQKENI.

The V call is TRBV18, the J call TRBJ1-4; D is uncertain. The receptor was isolated from a female donor with papillary thyroid cancer or a benign thyroid nodule (not recorded which). Some clones in this sample may be carry-over from other donors' samples. Sequencing was performed on blood. This CDR3 is CASSPEGREKLFF. The CDR3 DNA reads as TGTGCCAGCTCACCAGAGGGTCGTGAAAAACTGTTTTTT. The variable domain in full, with the rest retrieved from reference TRBV18 and TRBJ1-4, is NAGVMQNPRHLVRRRGQEARLRCSPMKGHSHVYWYRQLPEEGLKFMVYLQKENIIDESGMPKERFSAEFPKEGPSILRIQQVVRGDSAAYFCASSPEGREKLFFGSGTQLSVL.